A single sample gave rise to the 15 T cell receptor beta chains below, sequenced in a study of blood T cells in healthy people across ages. Together with a sample-barcoded 5' primer, a J-beta primer mix was included in a second PCR lasting 7 to 11 cycles. TCRdb used MiXCR to reprocess the 5' RACE reads, holding one entry per CDR3 protein. The sample includes 500,000 to 600,000 distinct CDR3 sequences, roughly a quarter of them seen just once. The sequencing input was blood. These receptors all stem from a woman in her 70s in good health.

This clonotype was seen a handful of times. The rearrangement uses TRBV6-4 and TRBJ2-3; the D is unclear. This CDR3 has 10 residues. CDR1 MRHNA and CDR2 SNTAGT come from the germline V gene. V lost 7 bases to trimming and J lost 8 bases, with 7 bases between them. The CDR3 spells CASNDATQYF. For the CDR3, the DNA is TGTGCCAGCAACGATGCTACGCAGTATTTT.

This rearrangement joins TRBV14 to TRBJ1-1; D uncertain. V lost 0 bases and J lost 1, with 6 bases in between. The CDR3 contains 14 residues. Germline values: CDR1 SGHDN, CDR2 FVKESK. This chain's CDR3 is CASSQDGENTEAFF. CDR3 DNA sequence: TGTGCCAGCAGCCAAGATGGAGAGAACACTGAAGCTTTCTTT.

The J gene is TRBJ1-1, the V gene TRBV3-1, with a tentative D call TRBD1 (5 bases). Trimming shortened V by 3 bases and J by 11 bases, and 10 bases separated the two germline ends. The CDR3 consists of 11 residues. Germline V lookup: CDR1 LGHDT, CDR2 YNNKEL (reference sequence). CDR3 in amino acids: CASSQVGDAFF. CDR3 DNA sequence: TGTGCCAGCAGCCAGGTAGGGGATGCTTTCTTT.

This clonotype was seen only a few times. The rearrangement links TRBV6-2 or TRBV6-3 to TRBJ2-1, with D possibly being TRBD1 (5 bases). Germline lookup yields CDR1 MNHEY and CDR2 SVGEGT. V was pared by 2 bases and J by 5 bases, with 13 bases between. CDR3 size: 15 residues. CDR3 sequence: CASSYGIMGHNEQFF. CDR3 nucleotides: TGTGCCAGCAGTTACGGGATTATGGGGCACAATGAGCAGTTCTTC.

This clonotype was picked up a small number of times. The chain couples TRBV5-1 to TRBJ2-1, with 8 bases matching TRBD1. Germline V gene sequence: CDR1 SGHRS, CDR2 YFSETQ. The junction had 9 bases not matched to a gene; V was cut back by 4 bases and J by 6 bases. This CDR3 spans 15 amino acids. CDR3 nucleotides: TGCGCCAGCAGCCCCGGACAGGGATCGCCCAATGAGCAGTTCTTC. Translating gives CASSPGQGSPNEQFF.

This clonotype turned up a few times. The chain has TRBV14 and TRBJ1-2, with D maybe TRBD1 (5 bases). Per the germline V gene, CDR1 is SGHDN and CDR2 is FVKESK. This CDR3 has 15 amino acids. V dropped 0 bases and J dropped 3 bases, with 11 bases sitting between them. CDR3 protein: CASSQDSQGYYGYTF. As DNA, the CDR3 is TGTGCCAGCAGCCAAGATTCCCAGGGATACTATGGCTACACCTTC. Full variable domain (missing parts from reference TRBV14 and TRBJ1-2): EAGVTQFPSHSVIEKGQTVTLRCDPISGHDNLYWYRRVMGKEIKFLLHFVKESKQDESGMPNNRFLAERTGGTYSTLKVQPAELEDSGVYFCASSQDSQGYYGYTFGSGTRLTVV.

The chain's CDR3 is CASSRNLAGGYNEQFF. The CDR3 DNA reads as TGTGCCAGCAGCCGAAATCTAGCGGGGGGTTACAATGAGCAGTTCTTC. The chain is built from TRBV7-2 and TRBJ2-1; 11 positions match TRBD2. The CDR3 spans 16 residues. CDR1 is SGHTA and CDR2 is FQGNSA in the germline V gene. Trimming removed 5 bases from V and 4 bases from J; junction bases left unmatched: 7.

This clonotype has just a few counts. Sequence at one end of the junction differs from germline and may be a read error. V and J are TRBV2 and TRBJ2-1; TRBD2 matches at 12 bases. The CDR3 extends over 14 amino acids. Germline-derived CDR1 and CDR2 are SNHLY and FYNNEI. The DNA for the CDR3 is TGTGCCAGCGGTGAACTAGCGGGGGGTGGTGAGCAGTTCTTC. Translation gives CASGELAGGGEQFF.

This sequence joins TRBV27 and TRBJ1-4; no clear D. Germline CDR1 reads MNHEY; CDR2 reads SMNVEV (reference sequence). V lost 3 bases and J lost 4, with 6 bases in between. This CDR3 is 13 amino acids long. The CDR3 DNA is TGTGCCAGCAGTTTCGCCGGTAATGAAAAACTGTTTTTT. It codes for CASSFAGNEKLFF.

This clonotype was observed a few times. This chain joins TRBV20-1 and TRBJ1-4; the match to TRBD1 covers 8 bases. V shed 4 bases, J shed 9 bases, and the junction held 10 bases outside the gene matches. Germline lookup yields CDR1 DFQATT and CDR2 SNEGSKA (reference sequence). The CDR3 runs to 14 residues. The CDR3 coding sequence is TGCAGTGCTAATCCGGTGGGACAGGTTAAAAAACTGTTTTTT. Its protein is CSANPVGQVKKLFF.

V gene TRBV7-2 combines with J gene TRBJ2-5; no firm D call. Trimming removed 5 bases from V and 4 bases from J, with 8 bases in between. CDR3 length: 12 residues. Germline assignment: CDR1 SGHTA and CDR2 FQGNSA. CDR3: CASSSPLETQYF. The CDR3 bases are TGTGCCAGCAGCAGCCCTTTAGAGACCCAGTACTTC.

The chain employs TRBV29-1 and TRBJ2-5; TRBD2 aligns across 8 bases. Trimming cost V 0 bases and J 4 bases; bases outside gene matches: 7. Germline loops: CDR1 SQVTM, CDR2 ANQGSEA. There are 15 residues in the CDR3. CDR3 amino acids: CSVEDAGGAGETQYF. As DNA, the CDR3 is TGCAGCGTTGAAGATGCCGGGGGGGCTGGAGAGACCCAGTACTTC.

The chain links TRBV20-1 to TRBJ2-1; the D gene could be TRBD1 or TRBD2 (6 bases each). This CDR3 is built from 14 residues. Looked up from germline, CDR1 is DFQATT and CDR2 is SNEGSKA (reference sequence). V lost 6 bases, J lost 2 bases, and 14 bases lay in between. CDR3 coding DNA: TGCAGTGCGTTACGGGGGCCCCCCTACAATGAGCAGTTCTTC. It yields the protein CSALRGPPYNEQFF.

CDR3 bases: TGTGCCAGCAGCCAGAACAGGGGGCCGGGAGGAAACACCATATATTTT. Translating it yields CASSQNRGPGGNTIYF. The rearrangement uses TRBV7-2 and TRBJ1-3; the match to TRBD1 covers 9 bases. The CDR3 has 16 residues. Germline V CDR1 and CDR2: SGHTA, FQGNSA. With 5 bases clipped from V and 4 bases from J, the junction kept 9 bases outside the gene matches.

The chain joins TRBV4-2 to TRBJ1-1; no reliable D call. CDR1 is LGHNA, CDR2 YNFKEQ, per germline. The germline V and J ends were trimmed by 4 bases and 7 bases, with 7 bases remaining between them. This CDR3 has 11 residues. The CDR3 DNA follows: TGTGCCAGCAGCCGAAACCGTGAAGCTTTCTTT. It codes for CASSRNREAFF.